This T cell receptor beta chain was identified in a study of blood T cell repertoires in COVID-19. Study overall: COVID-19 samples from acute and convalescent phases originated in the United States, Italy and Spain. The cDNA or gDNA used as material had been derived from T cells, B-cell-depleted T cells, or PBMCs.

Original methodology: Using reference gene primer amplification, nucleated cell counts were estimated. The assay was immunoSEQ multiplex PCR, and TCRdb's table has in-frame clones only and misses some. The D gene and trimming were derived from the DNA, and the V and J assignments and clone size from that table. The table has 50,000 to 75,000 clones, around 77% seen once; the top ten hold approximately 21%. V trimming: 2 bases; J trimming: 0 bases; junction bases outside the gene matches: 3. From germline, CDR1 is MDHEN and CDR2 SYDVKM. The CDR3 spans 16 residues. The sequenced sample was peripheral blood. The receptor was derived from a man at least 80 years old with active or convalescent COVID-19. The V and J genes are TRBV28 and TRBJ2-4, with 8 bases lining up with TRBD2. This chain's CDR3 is CASSLILAGAKNIQYF. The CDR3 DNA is TGTGCCAGCAGTTTAATCCTAGCGGGAGCCAAAAACATTCAGTACTTC.